This TCR beta chain was obtained from a study of blood T cell repertoires in COVID-19. Only in-frame clones appear in the TCRdb table, and some are missing; sequencing was by immunoSEQ multiplex PCR. This table holds roughly 66,000 clones, more than 90% found once. This CDR3 has 15 residues. The V gene's germline CDR1 is MNHEY and CDR2 SVGEGT. With 4 bases clipped from V and 2 bases from J, the junction kept 4 bases outside the gene matches. The gene calls are TRBV6-2 or TRBV6-3 and TRBJ2-7; the match to TRBD1 covers 11 bases. The sequence came from a human donor with active COVID-19. The donor label of this sample is uncertain. Sequencing was performed on peripheral blood. CDR3 sequence: CASSFRTGGAYEQYF. In DNA form, the CDR3 reads TGTGCCAGCAGTTTCCGGACAGGGGGCGCCTACGAGCAGTACTTC.